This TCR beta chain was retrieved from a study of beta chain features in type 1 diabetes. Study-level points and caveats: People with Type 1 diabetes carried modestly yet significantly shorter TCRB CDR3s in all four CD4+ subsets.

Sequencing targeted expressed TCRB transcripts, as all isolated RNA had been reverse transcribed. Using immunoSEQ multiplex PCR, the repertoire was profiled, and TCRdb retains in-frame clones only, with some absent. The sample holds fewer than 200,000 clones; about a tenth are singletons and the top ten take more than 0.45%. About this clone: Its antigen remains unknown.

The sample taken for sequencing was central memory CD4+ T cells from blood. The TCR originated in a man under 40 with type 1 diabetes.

Here the CDR3 reads CASPHGTGEQYF. The CDR3 DNA reads TGTGCCAGCCCACACGGGACAGGGGAGCAGTACTTC. The chain employs TRBV27 and TRBJ2-7, with TRBD1 matching over 9 bases. Germline assignment: CDR1 MNHEY and CDR2 SMNVEV (reference sequence). The CDR3 is 12 residues long. The V and J ends lost 8 bases and 7 bases, in that order; junction bases with no gene match: 6.